What follows are 13 T cell receptor beta chains derived from one specimen sequenced in a study of read filtering for tumor transcriptome and immune sequencing. This library used 300 to 450 ng RNA and molecular barcoded adaptors spanning alpha/delta and beta/gamma chains. A single record per CDR3 protein comes from TCRdb applying MiXCR to the reads. Of some 390 distinct CDR3 sequences listed, 81% are singletons. Source material: a population of CD138-negative cells sorted from bone marrow. These receptors were obtained from a donor at least 40 years old with multiple myeloma. This table probably holds off-target reads from a library built for another chain.

The CDR3 region has the DNA TGCGCCAGCAGCCAGCTAGCGGGAACCAACTCCTACAATGAGCAGTTCTTC. The encoded protein is CASSQLAGTNSYNEQFF. The J gene is TRBJ2-1, the V gene TRBV5-1; 9 nucleotides agree with TRBD2. The CDR3 has 17 amino acids. Germline lookup yields CDR1 SGHRS and CDR2 YFSETQ. V lost 4 bases to trimming and J lost 0 bases; unmatched junction nucleotides: 8.

The chain recombines TRBV7-3 with TRBJ2-1; 10 nucleotides line up with TRBD2. Trimming removed 5 bases from V and 2 bases from J; junction bases left unmatched: 3. Germline V gene data show CDR1 as SGHTA and CDR2 as FQGTGA. The CDR3 extends over 15 amino acids. CDR3 sequence: CASSPTSGAYNEQFF. The CDR3 coding sequence is TGTGCCAGCAGCCCCACTAGCGGGGCCTACAATGAGCAGTTCTTC.

This clonotype was seen a handful of times. The chain combines TRBV19 with TRBJ2-1; 10 bases are a match to TRBD2. CDR1 is LNHDA, CDR2 SQIVND, per germline (reference sequence). Trimming removed 4 bases from V and 12 bases from J; junction bases left unmatched: 12. The CDR3 length is 15 residues. The CDR3 nucleotides read TGTGCCAGTAGTAGGGCTAGCGGGAGTCCCTCGGCGCAGTTCTTC. It translates to CASSRASGSPSAQFF. Together with reference TRBV19 and TRBJ2-1, the CDR3 gives the full variable domain: DGGITQSPKYLFRKEGQNVTLSCEQNLNHDAMYWYRQDPGQGLRLIYYSQIVNDFQKGDIAEGYSVSREKKESFPLTVTSAQKNPTAFYLCASSRASGSPSAQFFGPGTRLTVL.

The rearrangement links TRBV19 to TRBJ2-5; a weak D match, TRBD2 (7 bases). CDR3 length: 13 residues. Germline V gene data show CDR1 as LNHDA and CDR2 as SQIVND (reference sequence). V lost 8 bases, J lost 3 bases, and 13 bases lay in between. CDR3 sequence: CASGGGAKETQYF. CDR3 DNA sequence: TGTGCCAGTGGAGGGGGGGCTAAAGAGACCCAGTACTTC. Based on the CDR3 plus reference TRBV19 and TRBJ2-5, the full variable domain is DGGITQSPKYLFRKEGQNVTLSCEQNLNHDAMYWYRQDPGQGLRLIYYSQIVNDFQKGDIAEGYSVSREKKESFPLTVTSAQKNPTAFYLCASGGGAKETQYFGPGTRLLVL.

The genes are TRBV7-2 and TRBJ2-1; D is uncertain. This CDR3 is built from 13 residues. The germline CDR1 and CDR2 sequences are SGHTA and FQGNSA. V lost 1 base and J 13 bases, leaving 14 bases between the germline ends. The CDR3 DNA is TGTGCCAGCAGCTTAGTATCGACAATCCGCCAGTTCTTC. It codes for CASSLVSTIRQFF. Drawing the rest from reference TRBV7-2 and TRBJ2-1, the complete variable domain is GAGVSQSPSNKVTEKGKDVELRCDPISGHTALYWYRQSLGQGLEFLIYFQGNSAPDKSGLPSDRFSAERTGGSVSTLTIQRTQQEDSAVYLCASSLVSTIRQFFGPGTRLTVL.

The chain employs TRBV29-1 and TRBJ2-7; D unresolved. The CDR3 has 11 residues. V lost 0 bases to trimming and J lost 10 bases, with 10 bases between them. The germline CDR1 and CDR2 sequences are SQVTM and ANQGSEA. As DNA, the CDR3 is TGCAGCGTTGAAGATCTCCAAACCCAGTACTTC. Its protein product is CSVEDLQTQYF.

V is TRBV23-1 and J is TRBJ2-7; D remains unclear. TRBV23-1 qualifies as an ORF whose function is uncertain. V lost 1 base to trimming and J lost 5 bases, with 3 bases between them. CDR3 length: 11 residues. The DNA for the CDR3 is TGCGCCAGCAGTCAATTCGACGAGCAGTACTTC. It translates to CASSQFDEQYF.

V usage is TRBV30 and J usage is TRBJ1-1; perhaps TRBD1 as D (5 bases). Germline V CDR1 and CDR2: GTSNPN, SVGIG (reference sequence). This CDR3 is 12 amino acids long. Trimming pared 2 bases from V and 5 bases from J, leaving 9 bases between. CDR3 sequence reads: CAWSQEGTEAFF. The CDR3 coding sequence is TGTGCCTGGAGTCAGGAGGGGACTGAAGCTTTCTTT.

The chain couples TRBV20-1 to TRBJ2-2; 7 bases are a match to TRBD2. CDR1 and CDR2 (germline): DFQATT, SNEGSKA (reference sequence). CDR3 length: 14 amino acids. J gave up 1 base and V 1 base, and 0 bases lay outside the gene matches. The chain's CDR3 is CSARASGNTGELFF. CDR3 coding DNA: TGCAGTGCTAGAGCTAGCGGGAACACCGGGGAGCTGTTTTTT.

The chain employs TRBV2 and TRBJ2-7; no clear D gene. The CDR3 has 12 amino acids. The V gene lost 7 bases and the J gene lost 2 bases, with 9 bases spanning the gap. The germline V gene has CDR1 SNHLY and CDR2 FYNNEI. The CDR3 sequence is CASKFTAYEQYF. In DNA form, the CDR3 reads TGTGCCAGCAAATTTACAGCCTACGAGCAGTACTTC.

The CDR3 here is CSARERGRSGEQYF. In DNA, the CDR3 is TGCAGTGCTAGAGAACGGGGAAGGAGCGGGGAGCAGTACTTC. The chain has TRBV20-1 and TRBJ2-7, with D perhaps TRBD2 (6 bases). Trimming removed 0 bases at V and 7 bases at J, with 16 bases between. The CDR3 is 14 amino acids. The V gene's germline CDR1 is DFQATT and CDR2 SNEGSKA (reference sequence).

The J gene is TRBJ2-1, the V gene TRBV11-2, with TRBD2 identical over 7 bases. Germline V gene lookup returns CDR1 SGHAT and CDR2 FQNNGV. After removal of 4 bases from V and 3 bases from J, the junction contained 12 bases not matched to a gene. CDR3 length: 17 residues. The CDR3 is CASSSYATSRDYNEQFF. CDR3 coding DNA: TGTGCCAGCAGCTCGTACGCGACTAGCAGAGACTACAATGAGCAGTTCTTC.

The rearrangement joins TRBV18 to TRBJ1-1; D is undetermined. This CDR3 is 14 amino acids long. From germline, CDR1 is KGHSH and CDR2 LQKENI. The ends were cut back, 3 bases at V and 4 bases at J, with 12 bases in the middle. The CDR3 DNA reads TGTGCCAGCTCACCTCAACAGAAGCTCACTGAAGCTTTCTTT. Encoded protein: CASSPQQKLTEAFF.